This T cell receptor (beta chain) appears in the sequencing data of a study of OX40 agonist ivuxolimab in advanced cancers. The length of the CDR3 is 12 residues. Looked up from germline, CDR1 is SQVTM and CDR2 is ANQGSEA. Trimming took off 6 bases at V and 2 bases at J, with 8 bases between the two ends. Study results and limitations: Average numbers of expanded clones were greater in CD8+ T cells than in CD4+.

The assay was immunoSEQ multiplex PCR, and TCRdb's table has in-frame clones only and misses some. Here the sample spans some 55,000 clones, 60% to 80% being singletons. Notes on this clone: Its target is not known.

This sequence was found in an adult with an advanced solid tumor such as melanoma, head and neck, liver or kidney cancer. The material sequenced was CD4+ or CD8+ T cells sorted from blood, taken in a trial of the OX40 agonist ivuxolimab. The gene calls are TRBV29-1 and TRBJ1-5; no definite D call. CDR3 amino acids: CSVSDGNQPQHF. CDR3 in DNA: TGCAGCGTATCCGATGGCAATCAGCCCCAGCATTTT.